Listed below are T cell receptor beta chains from one sample, sequenced in a study of siplizumab effects on memory and regulatory T cells. Using immunoSEQ multiplex PCR, the repertoire was profiled, and TCRdb retains in-frame clones only, with some absent. In the table there are roughly 11,000 clones, 45% to 50% of which are singletons. The antigens for these receptors are not known. Sequencing input: CFSE-low (dividing) CD8+ T cells sorted from an allogeneic mixed lymphocyte reaction. The receptors come from a human donor in good health; the cells came from an allogeneic mixed lymphocyte reaction. Some clones in this sample may be carry-over from other donors' samples. The CDR3 runs from the conserved cysteine through the conserved F or W. The D gene is left open where the match is weak. The size of a clone is reported for some rows only, either as once, few or many, or as a class for expanded clones.

d_call j_call clone_size v_call cdr3_aa cdr3_nt
NA TRBJ2-7 few TRBV7-3 CASSPEDSYEQYF TGTGCCAGCAGTCCAGAGGACTCCTACGAGCAGTACTTC
NA TRBJ2-5 NA TRBV9 CASSVDLQETQYF TGTGCCAGCAGCGTAGACCTACAAGAGACCCAGTACTTC
NA TRBJ1-5 few TRBV19 CASSIRPGGNQPQHF TGTGCCAGTAGTATTCGCCCAGGGGGCAATCAGCCCCAGCATTTT
NA TRBJ2-7 NA TRBV27 CASSFRVEGYEQYF TGTGCCAGCAGTTTCAGGGTAGAGGGTTACGAGCAGTACTTC
TRBD2 TRBJ2-7 NA TRBV19 CASRLAGGSYGQYF TGTGCCAGTAGACTAGCGGGAGGTAGCTACGGGCAGTACTTC
NA TRBJ1-4 few TRBV5-4 CASRLGESEKLFF TGTGCCAGCAGATTGGGGGAGAGCGAAAAACTGTTTTTT
NA TRBJ1-3 few TRBV2 CASSEAGLDSIF TGTGCCAGCAGTGAAGCTGGGCTGGACAGCATATTT
NA TRBJ1-1 few TRBV5-1 CASSLNWAEAFF TGCGCCAGCAGCCTGAATTGGGCTGAAGCTTTCTTT
NA TRBJ1-5 NA TRBV19 CATRDGNQPQHF TGTGCCACTCGCGACGGCAATCAGCCCCAGCATTTT
NA TRBJ2-2 many TRBV4-1 CASSQTPVTGELFF TGCGCCAGCAGCCAAACCCCAGTCACCGGGGAGCTGTTTTTT
TRBD1 TRBJ2-3 few TRBV29-1 CITGVGTDTQYF TGCATTACAGGGGTGGGGACGGATACGCAGTATTTT
NA TRBJ1-1 NA TRBV6-5 CASSYQGPRLNTEAFF TGTGCCAGCAGTTATCAGGGGCCAAGATTGAACACTGAAGCTTTCTTT
NA TRBJ1-1 few TRBV10-1 CASNGEGVWTEAFF TGCGCCAGTAATGGAGAGGGGGTTTGGACTGAAGCTTTCTTT
TRBD2 TRBJ2-1 NA TRBV19 CASSIDSAGPQFF TGTGCCAGTAGTATAGACTCAGCGGGGCCCCAGTTCTTC
NA TRBJ2-1 few TRBV25-1 CASSKGLGYDEQFF TGTGCCAGCAGCAAGGGGTTGGGGTACGATGAGCAGTTCTTC
NA TRBJ2-1 few TRBV29-1 CSGRWNEQFF TGCAGCGGACGGTGGAATGAGCAGTTCTTC
NA TRBJ1-1 few TRBV12-5 CASGSEGGLRVNEAFF TGTGCTAGTGGTTCCGAGGGGGGGTTGAGGGTTAATGAAGCTTTCTTT
NA TRBJ2-3 NA TRBV27 CASSLSIYGLSRGDTQYF TGTGCCAGCAGTTTATCGATTTACGGCCTATCCCGGGGAGATACGCAGTATTTT
NA TRBJ2-1 few TRBV19 CASKGWSGDNEQFF TGTGCCAGTAAAGGGTGGTCGGGAGACAATGAGCAGTTCTTC
TRBD1 TRBJ1-2 medium-sized TRBV7-8 CASSLASAGGGGYTF TGTGCCAGCAGCTTAGCGAGTGCAGGGGGCGGTGGCTACACCTTC
NA TRBJ1-1 few TRBV7-3 CASSLLGDGNTEAFF TGTGCCAGCAGCTTATTAGGGGATGGGAACACTGAAGCTTTCTTT
TRBD2 TRBJ2-2 NA TRBV11-2 CASSSRLAGGTNTGELFF TGTGCCAGCAGCTCCAGACTAGCGGGGGGGACGAACACCGGGGAGCTGTTTTTT
NA TRBJ2-2 NA TRBV4-1 CASSQAGLHGELFF TGCGCCAGCAGCCAAGCAGGGTTACACGGGGAGCTGTTTTTT
TRBD2 TRBJ2-7 NA TRBV27 CASSLASGAYEQYF TGTGCCAGCAGTTTAGCTAGCGGAGCATACGAGCAGTACTTC
NA TRBJ1-2 NA TRBV7-3 CASSLRRQLNYGYTF TGCGCCAGCAGCCTCCGGCGGCAGCTCAACTATGGCTACACCTTC
NA TRBJ2-3 few TRBV13 CASSLEGATSDTQYF TGTGCCAGCAGCTTAGAAGGAGCTACCTCAGATACGCAGTATTTT
NA TRBJ2-1 few TRBV27 CASSLVGAVEQFF TGTGCCAGCAGTTTAGTTGGTGCAGTAGAGCAGTTCTTC
NA TRBJ2-4 few TRBV5-4 CASSSGKNIQYF TGTGCCAGCAGCAGTGGCAAAAACATTCAGTACTTC
NA TRBJ2-5 NA TRBV6-6 CASSYGLAQETQYF TGTGCCAGCAGTTACGGGCTAGCGCAAGAGACCCAGTACTTC
TRBD2 TRBJ2-7 NA TRBV9 CASSVSGGGSYEQYF TGTGCCAGCAGCGTTAGCGGGGGGGGCTCCTACGAGCAGTACTTC
TRBD1 TRBJ1-1 NA TRBV29-1 CSVIPGGTGGEAFF TGCAGCGTAATCCCTGGGGGGACAGGGGGAGAAGCTTTCTTT
NA TRBJ1-1 NA TRBV27 CASSLLLNTEAFF TGTGCCAGCAGTTTATTATTGAACACTGAAGCTTTCTTT
NA TRBJ1-2 NA TRBV15 CATSRDWAGYTF TGTGCCACCAGCAGAGATTGGGCGGGCTACACCTTC
NA TRBJ1-2 once TRBV27 CASRSRREFNYGYTF TGTGCCAGCAGGTCGCGGCGGGAGTTTAACTATGGCTACACCTTC
NA TRBJ1-1 NA TRBV6-6 CASSYKEVYTEAFF TGTGCCAGCAGTTACAAAGAGGTTTACACTGAAGCTTTCTTT
NA TRBJ1-1 few TRBV7-6 CASSLAVDGMNTEAFF TGTGCCAGCAGCTTAGCGGTAGACGGGATGAACACTGAAGCTTTCTTT
NA TRBJ1-6 few TRBV21-1 CASSRDGTGSPLHF TGTGCCAGCAGCAGGGACGGAACGGGATCACCCCTCCACTTT
TRBD1 TRBJ1-1 NA TRBV7-6 CASSPGQGNTEAFF TGTGCCAGCAGCCCGGGACAGGGAAACACTGAAGCTTTCTTT
NA TRBJ1-1 few TRBV5-1 CASSLSGATEAFF TGCGCCAGCAGCTTATCTGGGGCCACTGAAGCTTTCTTT
NA TRBJ2-1 few TRBV7-9 CASSLGTGLDPLDEQFF TGTGCCAGCAGCTTAGGTACAGGGCTAGATCCCCTAGATGAGCAGTTCTTC
NA TRBJ1-1 NA TRBV6-5 CASSSGITGNTEAFF TGTGCCAGCAGTTCGGGAATTACAGGGAACACTGAAGCTTTCTTT
NA TRBJ2-6 NA TRBV7-9 CASSLEGGGRGANVLTF TGTGCCAGCAGCTTAGAAGGAGGGGGGAGAGGGGCCAACGTCCTGACTTTC
NA TRBJ1-1 medium-sized TRBV7-9 CASSLASREAFF TGTGCCAGCAGCTTAGCGTCCAGAGAAGCTTTCTTT
TRBD2 TRBJ2-1 once TRBV27 CASSLNGGAGDYNEQFF TGTGCCAGCAGCCTCAACGGGGGGGCGGGGGACTACAATGAGCAGTTCTTC